This T cell receptor (beta chain) was sequenced in a study of T cells in Graves' hyperthyroidism and ophthalmopathy. From RNA transcripts, TCR beta CDR3 regions were amplified. HTBI primers drove first-round RT-PCR of the TCR CDR3. TCRdb called the multiplex PCR reads again in MiXCR, with one record for every CDR3 protein. Of around 300,000 distinct CDR3 sequences in the sample, about an eighth are singletons; the top ten hold almost 8%. This clonotype was counted at least ten times. J lost 3 bases, V lost 3 bases, and 6 bases had no gene match. This CDR3 spans 16 amino acids. The V gene's germline CDR1 is MDHEN and CDR2 SYDVKM.

Sequenced material: blood. This chain uses TRBV28 with TRBJ2-3; 10 positions match TRBD2. The origin of this receptor is a woman under 40 with Graves' hyperthyroidism that later progressed to Graves' ophthalmopathy. The chain's CDR3 is CASSFKLAGETDTQYF. DNA for the CDR3: TGTGCCAGCAGTTTCAAGCTAGCGGGAGAGACAGATACGCAGTATTTT.